The source of this T cell receptor (beta chain) is a study of CD8 T cells in ankylosing spondylitis. General observations from the study: Disease-linked clones were CD8+ and relatively rare in peripheral blood. There were earlier reports of some motif variants in reactive arthritis synovial fluid and blood. Typical of ankylosing spondylitis blood, it appeared, was a TCR beta motif of eight highly homologous variants.

This clonotype was picked up a small number of times. The antigen is unknown. Construction of TCR beta libraries was performed using quantitative 5'-RACE with molecular barcodes. MiXCR, applied by TCRdb to the 5' RACE reads, yields one record per CDR3 protein. The profile shows 150,000 or so distinct CDR3 sequences, roughly 30% of them singletons. From germline, CDR1 is MRHNA and CDR2 SNTAGT. Losses at the gene ends were 3 bases for V and 1 base for J; bases not matched to a gene: 9. The CDR3 is 16 amino acids. What was sequenced was synovial fluid, either unsorted or a sorted T cell fraction (not recorded which). This chain links TRBV6-4 with TRBJ2-7; 7 bases align to TRBD2. The clonotype comes from a male donor with ankylosing spondylitis. Here the CDR3 DNA reads TGTGCCAGCAGTGATCTTGGACTAGTAAGGTCCTACGAGCAGTACTTC. Amino acid sequence: CASSDLGLVRSYEQYF.